This T cell receptor (beta chain) was captured in a study of OX40 agonist ivuxolimab in advanced cancers. Looking at the study overall: Ivuxolimab was a fully human IgG2 agonistic monoclonal antibody targeting the costimulatory receptor OX40 (CD134). Patients were allowed to have had prior anti-PD-1, anti-PD-L1 or anti-CTLA-4 therapy, and 40% of the dose-escalation patients had been treated with checkpoint inhibitors. Of the 50 to 55 patients in dose escalation, about 20 had hepatocellular carcinoma, some 15 had melanoma, 9 had renal cell carcinoma and 9 had head and neck cancer. Intravenous ivuxolimab was administered to patients every 2 weeks at six dose levels: 0.01, 0.1, 0.3, 1.5, 3 and 10 mg/kg. The paper describes the monotherapy dose-escalation part (N of about 52 patients) of the phase I trial of ivuxolimab. In the dose-escalation cohort, approximately 83% of patients were male, and the mean age was 60 years with a range of roughly 23 to 79. Partial responses were achieved by three dose-escalation patients, of whom one had hepatocellular carcinoma and two had cutaneous melanoma. The point of sequencing TCRbeta in the periphery was to test whether ivuxolimab changed TCR sequence diversity and drove clonal T-cell expansion.

Comments on this clone: Its cognate antigen has yet to be identified. No quality values exist for individual bases; no much larger clone is one base distant.

Broader findings and caveats from the paper: Partial responders in the 0.1-3.0 mg/kg groups had among the lowest normalized peripheral clonal expansion, especially among CD8+ T cells. At doses of 0.1 to 3.0 mg/kg, clonal expansion of both CD4+ and CD8+ T cells in blood was seen between baseline and week 6. The antigen specificity of the peripheral T cells that underwent clonal expansion was not determined. Low levels of normalized T-cell clonal expansion were also seen in some patients who did not respond. After ivuxolimab, more expanded clones were found on average in CD8+ T cells than in CD4+ T cells.

The trial excluded patients who had a history of autoimmune disease or were on systemic immunosuppression. Peripheral blood for TCR sequencing was collected from all dose cohorts at baseline, on cycle 4 day 1, and on cycle 7 day 1. Samples came from an open-label, multicenter, first-in-human phase I dose-escalation trial of ivuxolimab. Adults with locally advanced or metastatic melanoma, renal cell carcinoma, hepatocellular carcinoma or head and neck squamous cell carcinoma were enrolled in the trial. CD4+ and CD8+ T cells were sorted separately from peripheral blood before TCR sequencing. To sequence the TCRbeta CDR3 region, genomic DNA was isolated from the sorted cells. The immunoSEQ Assay was used for sequencing of TCRbeta CDR3 regions. In its TCRdb copy, this immuneACCESS table keeps in-frame sequences only and misses some clones. Where compared with another copy, unresolved V genes explain less than half of these, and the others have no known cause. Within this sample are about 24,000 clones, with roughly 80% of them counted one time only. The top ten clonotypes cover roughly 13% of the sample.

The CDR3 runs 13 amino acids, cysteine and phenylalanine included. Of the read, only the CDR3 DNA is kept; its 39 bases are in frame from base 1. Looking up the germline V gene yields CDR1 SGHAT and CDR2 FQNNGV. Trimming removed 3 bases from V and 3 bases from J, leaving 9 bases between the germline ends. The rearrangement combines TRBV11-2 with TRBJ2-7, with TRBD1 as a weak D call on 6 bases. This TCR was recovered from an adult with an advanced solid tumor such as melanoma, head and neck, liver or kidney cancer. Sequencing used CD4+ or CD8+ T cells sorted from blood, obtained in a trial of the OX40 agonist ivuxolimab. The CDR3 here reads CASSLGTIYEQYF. In nucleotide form, the sequence is TGTGCCAGCAGCTTGGGGACAATCTACGAGCAGTACTTC.